This T cell receptor beta chain was documented in a study of cytomegalovirus exposure and HLA in healthy donors. V lost 2 bases, J lost 3 bases, and 1 base stayed unmatched. Germline V gene lookup returns CDR1 SGHDT and CDR2 YYEEEE. The CDR3 length is 13 residues. The study's findings and limits: Available immune exposure information covered CMV serostatus only. Later on, a genetic analysis was performed. It linked a missense variant in DCLRE1C with V- and J-gene trimming of TCR beta. Later analysis revealed greater clonal expansion in HLA-associated TCR beta chains than in equally common others. HLA allele associations emerged for around 15,000 TCR beta sequences in a later analysis, at 0.05 false discovery rate.

Use of 60 Vbeta and 13 Jbeta primers characterized the PCR. Repertoires were generated with immunoSEQ multiplex PCR, while TCRdb's copy carries only in-frame clones and drops some. The table shows 50,000 to 65,000 clones, with less than 75% occurring only once. This clone was recorded once. Its antigen is unidentified. The gene calls are TRBV5-6 and TRBJ2-5; TRBD2 matches at 7 bases. The origin of this receptor is a woman in her forties or fifties in good health and CMV-seropositive. The sample was PBMCs. DNA of the CDR3: TGTGCCAGCAGCTTCCTAGCGGAAGAGACCCAGTACTTC. Translation gives CASSFLAEETQYF.